The 3 T cell receptor beta chains reported below all come from one sample, sequenced in a study of radiation and T cells in renal cell carcinoma. Libraries were prepared by immunoSEQ multiplex PCR; TCRdb keeps only in-frame clonotypes and omits some of them. The sample carries more than 75,000 clones, 65% to 90% recorded once. Time point defined: blood 2 weeks post-SBRT. Treatment indicated: 15 Gy SBRT to primary tumor, nephrectomy 4 weeks later. The source material was blood, sampled from a patient whose treatment included radiotherapy and nephrectomy. These receptors all stem from a woman aged 45 to 65 with renal cell carcinoma.

The chain carries TRBV19 and TRBJ1-2, with 7 nucleotides matching TRBD1. The V gene's germline CDR1 is LNHDA and CDR2 SQIVND (reference sequence). V lost 1 base to trimming and J lost 8 bases; unmatched junction nucleotides: 16. CDR3 size: 17 residues. CDR3 region: CASSIGGDSDLGRGYTF. CDR3 sequence (DNA): TGTGCCAGTAGTATAGGAGGGGACAGCGATCTAGGTCGGGGCTACACCTTC.

The CDR3 sequence: CASSTDRNTEAFF. CDR3 coding DNA: TGTGCCAGTAGTACGGACAGGAACACTGAAGCTTTCTTT. V usage is TRBV19 and J usage is TRBJ1-1; D might be TRBD1 (6 bases). The CDR3 has 13 amino acids. Germline assignment: CDR1 LNHDA and CDR2 SQIVND (reference sequence). Trimming took 4 bases from V and 1 from J, leaving 7 bases between them.

J is TRBJ2-7 and V is TRBV29-1, with 9 bases aligning to TRBD1. Trimming took 2 bases from V and 6 from J; bases not matched to a gene: 5. Looked up from germline, CDR1 is SQVTM and CDR2 is ANQGSEA. The CDR3 has 13 residues. CDR3 region: CSVETGTGFEQYF. The CDR3 DNA sequence: TGCAGCGTTGAAACCGGGACAGGGTTCGAGCAGTACTTC.